This T cell receptor beta chain was captured by sequencing in a study of T cell responses to AZD1222 COVID-19 vaccine. To note about this clone: The target antigen is unknown.

The study's findings and limits: White British ancestry dominated among donors, who included more females, and clonal diversity was possibly underestimated. Per reports, nearly half of all spike-specific TCRs target regions that are unmutated in variants.

Doses given second, at about 4 or about 12 weeks, were pooled. The germline V gene has CDR1 SNHLY and CDR2 FYNNEI. The CDR3 consists of 15 residues. V lost 1 base, J lost 4 bases, and 13 bases lay in between. Measured with immunoSEQ multiplex PCR; TCRdb has only the in-frame clones, and not every one. The profile shows 150,000 or so clones, just over 90% of them singletons. The specimen was peripheral blood, collected 28 days after the second AZD1222 dose. V and J are TRBV2 and TRBJ1-1, with a tentative D call TRBD1 (5 bases). The receptor was derived from an adult who received the AZD1222 COVID-19 vaccine. The CDR3 DNA reads TGTGCCAGCAGTGAAGTTCAGGGTGGAGTCACTGAAGCTTTCTTT. Protein product: CASSEVQGGVTEAFF.